This T cell receptor beta chain originates from a study of T cell changes during pregnancy in multiple sclerosis (dated by TCRdb to about 2019). Describing the broader study: Changes in the T cell repertoire over the course of pregnancy were examined in this study in women with multiple sclerosis.

About this clone itself: Which antigen it targets is not known. No base-level quality is on record; no much larger clone is a single base apart.

V is trimmed back by 5 bases and J by 4 bases, and the junction contains 15 bases that no gene match accounts for. From the cysteine up to the phenylalanine, the CDR3 has a length of 19 residues. Only the CDR3 part of the read is kept: 57 bases, read in frame from the first base. Via the germline V gene, CDR1 is SGHNT and CDR2 YENEEA. Library preparation was by the immunoSEQ multiplex PCR assay. TCRdb carries this immuneACCESS record with in-frame sequences only. Its versions omit some clonotypes, under half of them owing to an unresolved V gene in the studies checked, with the rest unexplained. Recorded for this sample are some 10,000 clones; approximately 90% of them occurred a single time. The top ten clonotypes cover approximately 5.1% of the sample.

The chain links TRBV11-3 with TRBJ2-3; 13 of the junction bases match TRBD2. Sequenced material: CD8+ T cells from peripheral blood mononuclear cells, taken in the first trimester of pregnancy. This TCR was recovered from a female donor in good health, enrolled as a control in a pregnancy study. CDR3 loop: CASSQRLAGGPGPPDTQYF. Here is the DNA: TGTGCCAGCAGCCAACGACTAGCGGGGGGTCCGGGGCCCCCAGATACGCAGTATTTT.